This T cell receptor beta chain emerged from a study of graft-versus-host responses after intestinal transplantation. About the study: Recipients got multivisceral, liver-intestinal, or isolated intestinal transplants.

This clone has a handful of counts. What it binds is not known. The same CDR3 is also encoded by other DNA sequences in this sample. Germline-derived CDR1 and CDR2 are MNHNS and SASEGT. CDR3 size: 14 residues. Trimming took 6 bases from V and 2 from J; bases not matched to a gene: 5. General observations from the study: Present in recipient marrow, GvH clones included some that appeared first in ileum or blood.

Measured with immunoSEQ multiplex PCR; TCRdb has only the in-frame clones, and not every one. The repertoire holds around 130,000 clones, just over 90% seen once, with around 0.16% in the top ten. The TCR sequence derives from a human donor who received an intestinal transplant. This chain connects TRBV6-1 to TRBJ2-3; TRBD2 matches 7 bases. The material was unstimulated CD4+ T cells sorted from spleen or lymph node cells, obtained before intestinal transplant. The DNA for the CDR3 is TGTGCCAGCAGGGTGGGAGGGAACACAGATACGCAGTATTTT. This translates into CASRVGGNTDTQYF.